The present entry profiles one TCR beta chain with its context. What it binds is not known. TCRdb's copy holds only in-frame clones and misses some; the assay was immunoSEQ multiplex PCR. The sample includes 2,000 to 2,500 clones, 70% to 75% of them seen just once. The CDR3 sequence is 15 residues long. Looked up from germline, CDR1 is SGHAT and CDR2 is FQNNGV. With 4 bases clipped from V and 0 bases from J, the junction kept 4 bases outside the gene matches. The data were taken from a study of T cell therapy after organ transplantation. Findings of the study overall: CD8 clonality fold change after therapy inversely tracked pretherapy clonality.

The chain couples TRBV11-2 to TRBJ2-3; 7 bases fit TRBD2. The clonotype originates from a human patient who had received a solid organ transplant and had CMV disease. The starting material was CD8+ T cells from blood, obtained before autologous CMV-specific T cell therapy. The CDR3 DNA reads TGTGCCAGCAGCTCTAGCGGTTCTAGCACAGATACGCAGTATTTT. Its protein is CASSSSGSSTDTQYF.